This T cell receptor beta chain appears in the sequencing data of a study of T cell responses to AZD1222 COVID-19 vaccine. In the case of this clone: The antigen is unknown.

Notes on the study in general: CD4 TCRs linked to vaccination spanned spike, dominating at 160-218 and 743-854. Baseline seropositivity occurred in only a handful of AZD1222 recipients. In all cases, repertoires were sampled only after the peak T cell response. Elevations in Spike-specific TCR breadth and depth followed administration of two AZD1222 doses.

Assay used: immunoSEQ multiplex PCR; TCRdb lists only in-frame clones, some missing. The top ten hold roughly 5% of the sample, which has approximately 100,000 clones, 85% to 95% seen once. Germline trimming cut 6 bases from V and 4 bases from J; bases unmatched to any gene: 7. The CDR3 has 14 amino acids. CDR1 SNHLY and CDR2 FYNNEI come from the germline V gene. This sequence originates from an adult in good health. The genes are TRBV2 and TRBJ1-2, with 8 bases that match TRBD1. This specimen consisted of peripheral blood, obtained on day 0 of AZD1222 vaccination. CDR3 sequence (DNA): TGTGCCAGCAGGAGGGAAACAGGGGGCTATGGCTACACCTTC. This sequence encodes CASRRETGGYGYTF.